The 28 T cell receptor beta chains below all came from one sample that was sequenced in a study of control samples from healthy donors and cancer patients. Produced via immunoSEQ multiplex PCR; TCRdb's table is partial and in-frame only. The table shows about 150,000 clones, with about 94% occurring only once. The sample consisted of blood. These receptors came from a man between 40 and 49 years old in good health.

This rearrangement joins TRBV6-5 to TRBJ1-1, with TRBD1 as a possible D gene (5 bases). CDR1 is MNHEY, CDR2 SVGAGI, per germline. This CDR3 is 15 amino acids long. The V gene lost 2 bases and the J gene lost 3 bases, with 13 bases spanning the gap. Here the CDR3 DNA reads TGTGCCAGCAGTTACCGCGTGCGGGGCGACACTGAAGCTTTCTTT. It encodes CASSYRVRGDTEAFF.

This clone has only one observation. The chain recombines TRBV13 with TRBJ2-1; TRBD2 agrees at 14 bases. The ends lost 4 bases at V and 5 bases at J; junction bases unmatched: 1. This CDR3 region has 15 residues. Germline CDR1 is PRHDT and CDR2 is FYEKMQ (reference sequence). This CDR3 reads CASSWGLAGDNEQFF. The CDR3 nucleotides are TGTGCCAGCAGCTGGGGACTAGCGGGGGACAATGAGCAGTTCTTC.

Comments on this clone: This same CDR3 is encoded by further DNA sequences in the sample. This chain connects TRBV18 to TRBJ2-7, with 7 bases that match TRBD1. The length of the CDR3 is 14 residues. Germline V gene sequence: CDR1 KGHSH, CDR2 LQKENI. Trimming cost V 3 bases and J 0 bases; bases outside gene matches: 2. CDR3 region: CASSPSGGSYEQYF. The CDR3 DNA follows: TGTGCCAGCTCACCGTCAGGGGGCTCCTACGAGCAGTACTTC.

The chain joins TRBV24-1 to TRBJ2-1; D may be TRBD2 (5 bases). Trimming left V 7 bases short and J 9 bases short, with 24 bases between. CDR3 length equals 16 residues. Germline V gives CDR1 KGHDR, CDR2 SFDVKD. The CDR3 bases are TGTGCCACCAGCCCAACCGGGATCCCTTTTTTAGGTGAGCAGTTCTTC. Amino acids: CATSPTGIPFLGEQFF.

The chain combines TRBV6-5 with TRBJ2-7; weak D call: TRBD1 (6 bases). V lost 2 bases and J 6 bases, leaving 8 bases between the germline ends. This CDR3 region has 12 residues. CDR1 MNHEY and CDR2 SVGAGI come from the germline V gene. In nucleotides, the CDR3 is TGTGCCAGCAGTTACACAGGGTTCGAGCAGTACTTC. Protein product: CASSYTGFEQYF.

This clone appeared once. This chain links TRBV25-1 with TRBJ2-1; the match to TRBD2 covers 8 bases. The CDR3 is 16 amino acids. Trimming at V came to 8 bases and at J to 0 bases, leaving 9 bases not matched to a gene. Germline V lookup: CDR1 MGHDK, CDR2 SYGVNS. The CDR3 loop is CASGGRGLVSYNEQFF. Here the CDR3 DNA reads TGTGCCAGCGGGGGGCGGGGACTAGTCTCCTACAATGAGCAGTTCTTC.

The rearrangement links TRBV7-9 to TRBJ2-2; a weak D match, TRBD1 (6 bases). The CDR3 spans 14 residues. The germline V gene has CDR1 SEHNR and CDR2 FQNEAQ (reference sequence). Trimming pared 3 bases from V and 4 bases from J, leaving 9 bases between. Written as DNA, the CDR3 is TGTGCCAGCAGCTTGGACAGACTCACCGGGGAGCTGTTTTTT. Residues: CASSLDRLTGELFF.

The rearrangement joins TRBV19 to TRBJ1-2; weak D call: TRBD1 (5 bases). Germline V gene sequence: CDR1 LNHDA, CDR2 SQIVND (reference sequence). V was trimmed by 0 bases and J by 4 bases, leaving 12 bases between them. The CDR3 totals 15 residues. CDR3 nucleotide sequence: TGTGCCAGTAGTATAGACTCGACAGCGCCCTATGGCTACACCTTC. Translating it yields CASSIDSTAPYGYTF.

The chain has TRBV2 and TRBJ2-1, with 11 bases identical to TRBD2. CDR1 is SNHLY and CDR2 is FYNNEI in the germline V gene. J gave up 10 bases and V 2 bases, and 1 base lay outside the gene matches. CDR3 size: 13 residues. In nucleotides, the CDR3 is TGTGCCAGCAGTGAAACTAGCGGGGGAGAGCAGTTCTTC. Encoded protein: CASSETSGGEQFF.

The chain is built from TRBV19 and TRBJ1-2; D is possibly TRBD1 (5 bases). The length of the CDR3 is 14 residues. The V end was cut by 4 bases, the J end by 5 bases, with 14 bases between. In germline, CDR1 is LNHDA, CDR2 SQIVND (reference sequence). Here the CDR3 DNA reads TGTGCCAGTAGTAAGGGGTTGGGGGGGTATGGCTACACCTTC. It encodes CASSKGLGGYGYTF.

The chain carries TRBV28 and TRBJ1-4; TRBD1 is a possible D gene (6 bases). This CDR3 region has 13 residues. V lost 6 bases to trimming and J lost 6 bases, with 11 bases between them. Germline V gene data show CDR1 as MDHEN and CDR2 as SYDVKM. The DNA for the CDR3 is TGTGCCAGCAGCCCCGGGACACATGAAAAACTGTTTTTT. It codes for CASSPGTHEKLFF.

For this clone: The junction does not match germline at one end; this may be a read error. The chain uses TRBV7-9 and TRBJ1-1, with 9 bases fitting TRBD1. The CDR3 has 14 residues. Germline CDR1 and CDR2: SEHNR and FQNEAQ (reference sequence). The CDR3 DNA reads as TGTGCCAGCAGCTCCTATTCCGGGACAGGGATGGAGGGTTTT. Its protein is CASSSYSGTGMEGF. The whole variable domain, filled in from reference TRBV7-9 and TRBJ1-1, reads DTGVSQNPRHKITKRGQNVTFRCDPISEHNRLYWYRQTLGQGPEFLTYFQNEAQLEKSRLLSDRFSAERPKGSFSTLEIQRTEQGDSAMYLCASSSYSGTGMEGFGQGTRLTVV.

V is TRBV6-5 and J is TRBJ2-1; a possible D gene is TRBD1 (8 bases). Trimming took 10 bases from V and 5 from J, leaving 15 bases between them. The germline V gene encodes CDR1 MNHEY and CDR2 SVGAGI. This CDR3 is 13 amino acids long. The chain's CDR3 is CAIGGTGHNEQFF. Here the CDR3 DNA reads TGTGCCATCGGGGGGACAGGCCACAATGAGCAGTTCTTC.

The chain recombines TRBV12-5 with TRBJ2-7; the D gene is possibly TRBD1 (6 bases). The CDR3 extends over 15 amino acids. Per the germline V gene, CDR1 is LGHNT and CDR2 is FRNRAP. Trimming left V 9 bases short and J 0 bases short, with 18 bases between. CDR3 DNA: TGTGCTAGCGCTCTCAGGGGCGATAGCTCCTACGAGCAGTACTTC. Its protein product is CASALRGDSSYEQYF.

V is TRBV6-5 and J is TRBJ1-2; TRBD1 matches 8 bases. CDR3 size: 13 residues. Germline assignment: CDR1 MNHEY and CDR2 SVGAGI. With V trimmed by 4 bases and J by 8 bases, 6 bases remained unmatched. The CDR3 bases are TGTGCCAGCAGTTTGGGACAGGCGGGCGGCTACACCTTC. Protein sequence: CASSLGQAGGYTF.

The chain carries TRBV5-8 and TRBJ2-1; possible D gene TRBD1, 6 bases. Germline CDR1 SGHTS, CDR2 YDEGEE. The CDR3 totals 12 residues. V shed 4 bases and J shed 15 bases, with 17 bases lying between them. As DNA, the CDR3 is TGTGCCAGCAGCCCAGGACAGTACGCCCCGTTCTTC. It codes for CASSPGQYAPFF.

The CDR3 region is CASSARDVNNEQFF. CDR3 nucleotide sequence: TGTGCCAGCAGCGCGAGGGATGTAAACAATGAGCAGTTCTTC. J is TRBJ2-1 and V is TRBV7-9; TRBD2 might be the D (5 bases). The CDR3 has 14 residues. Trimming took 5 bases from V and 5 from J, leaving 13 bases between them. Looked up from germline, CDR1 is SEHNR and CDR2 is FQNEAQ (reference sequence).

V gene TRBV3-1 (or the pseudogene TRBV3-2) combines with J gene TRBJ2-7; D unresolved. With 6 bases removed from V and 0 bases from J, the gap between germline ends came to 15 bases. There are 15 residues in the CDR3. From germline, CDR1 is LGHDT and CDR2 YNNKEL (reference sequence). The CDR3 here is CASSPGPLSSYEQYF. The CDR3 bases are TGTGCCAGCAGTCCCGGACCCCTAAGCTCCTACGAGCAGTACTTC.

The CDR3 protein is CASSPPRASGGFTGELFF. The DNA of the CDR3 is TGTGCCAGCAGCCCCCCAAGGGCTAGCGGGGGATTCACCGGGGAGCTGTTTTTT. The gene calls are TRBV4-2 and TRBJ2-2; TRBD2 matches at 10 bases. V gave up 4 bases and J gave up 4 bases; unmatched junction bases: 12. The CDR3 runs 18 residues. Germline V gene lookup returns CDR1 LGHNA and CDR2 YNFKEQ.

This clone was picked up one time. The rearrangement joins TRBV18 to TRBJ2-7, with D maybe TRBD2 (5 bases). Trimming cost V 3 bases and J 1 base, with 13 bases left between them. The germline V gene has CDR1 KGHSH and CDR2 LQKENI. The CDR3 is made up of 15 amino acids. DNA of the CDR3: TGTGCCAGCTCACCTGGAGGTGGCGGATCCTACGAGCAGTACTTC. The encoded protein is CASSPGGGGSYEQYF.

The genes are TRBV5-1 and TRBJ1-3, with D uncertain. Trimming pared 3 bases from V and 0 bases from J, leaving 10 bases between. Germline values: CDR1 SGHRS, CDR2 YFSETQ. This CDR3 has 15 amino acids. The CDR3 sequence: CASSSDGYSGNTIYF. CDR3 coding DNA: TGCGCCAGCAGCTCCGACGGTTACTCTGGAAACACCATATATTTT.

This clone was found once. CDR3 sequence: CASSSEYYGYTF. CDR3 nucleotides: TGTGCCAGCAGCTCCGAGTACTATGGCTACACCTTC. The J gene is TRBJ1-2, the V gene TRBV7-9; no clear D. V lost 4 bases and J 3 bases, leaving 6 bases between the germline ends. From germline, CDR1 is SEHNR and CDR2 FQNEAQ (reference sequence). The CDR3 covers 12 residues.

The chain links TRBV6-1 to TRBJ1-2; D is undetermined. Germline V lookup: CDR1 MNHNS, CDR2 SASEGT. V lost 0 bases to trimming and J lost 8 bases, with 7 bases between them. The CDR3 has 12 amino acids. In nucleotides, the CDR3 is TGTGCCAGCAGTGAAGCGCGCTCGGGCTACACCTTC. Its protein is CASSEARSGYTF.

The CDR3 reads CASSIGGQGWTVKLFF. The CDR3 nucleotides are TGTGCCAGTAGTATCGGAGGGCAGGGATGGACTGTAAAACTGTTTTTT. The V call is TRBV19, the J call TRBJ1-4; maybe TRBD1 (5 bases). The germline V gene has CDR1 LNHDA and CDR2 SQIVND (reference sequence). The CDR3 extends over 16 amino acids. V shed 3 bases and J shed 10 bases, with 21 bases lying between them.

The V call is TRBV7-2, the J call TRBJ1-1; perhaps TRBD1 as D (5 bases). V shed 4 bases and J shed 0 bases, with 15 bases lying between them. The CDR3 is 16 amino acids. Germline V gives CDR1 SGHTA, CDR2 FQGNSA. DNA for the CDR3: TGTGCCAGCAGCTCGCAGGGCACTGTTTTGAACACTGAAGCTTTCTTT. It is translated as CASSSQGTVLNTEAFF.

As regards this clone: Within the sample, other DNA sequences also encode this same CDR3. The chain has TRBV7-2 and TRBJ1-2; weak D call: TRBD1 (6 bases). The CDR3 runs 13 residues. V dropped 3 bases and J dropped 4 bases, with 9 bases sitting between them. Germline V gene sequence: CDR1 SGHTA, CDR2 FQGNSA. The CDR3 bases are TGTGCCAGCAGCTTCCAGGGGACCTATGGCTACACCTTC. Translated: CASSFQGTYGYTF.

Here the CDR3 reads CASSPVFAPSSGNTIYF. CDR3 sequence (DNA): TGTGCCAGCTCACCCGTATTCGCCCCGAGCTCTGGAAACACCATATATTTT. V gene TRBV18 combines with J gene TRBJ1-3; D is unresolved. Trimming left V 3 bases short and J 0 bases short, with 15 bases between. Germline V gene sequence: CDR1 KGHSH, CDR2 LQKENI. The CDR3 is made up of 17 amino acids.

The chain links TRBV6-2 or TRBV6-3 to TRBJ2-4, with a weak D call TRBD2 (6 bases). V was pared by 2 bases and J by 2 bases, with 16 bases between. This CDR3 has 17 residues. Germline V CDR1 and CDR2: MNHEY, SVGEGT. Here the CDR3 reads CASSYGTATSSKNIQYF. The CDR3 DNA reads TGTGCCAGCAGTTACGGGACTGCCACTAGCTCCAAAAACATTCAGTACTTC.